This T cell receptor (beta chain) was recorded in a study of shared clonotypes between healthy human individuals. Study-wide results and caveats: Sequencing depth was a factor that was expected to affect clonotype sharing among donors. Across several donors, naive CD4 shared roughly 5%, naive CD8 around 4%, memory CD4 roughly 2.4%, memory CD8 about 0.38%.

The data were produced by immunoSEQ multiplex PCR, yet TCRdb's version contains in-frame clones alone and is incomplete. The sample lists approximately 2,300,000 clones; under 95% were seen once. The CDR3 loop spans 15 amino acids. Germline V gene sequence: CDR1 ENHRY, CDR2 SYGVKD. The V gene lost 7 bases and the J gene lost 4 bases, with 16 bases spanning the gap. Points on this clone: Its antigen remains unknown.

The V call is TRBV10-3, the J call TRBJ1-4; D not resolved. The clonotype comes from a man aged 18 to 29 in good health. Some clones in this sample may be carry-over from other donors' samples. The material sequenced was naive CD4+ T cells from PBMCs. Subset noted: CD45RA+ positively selected. In nucleotides, the CDR3 is TGTGCCATCAAGCCGAGTGGCGGGGATAATGAAAAACTGTTTTTT. It specifies CAIKPSGGDNEKLFF.